These T cell receptor beta chains were read from a single sample in a study of immune evolution from preneoplasia to lung adenocarcinoma. This table comes from immunoSEQ multiplex PCR, and its TCRdb copy is limited to in-frame clones, with some not included. This repertoire shows 4,500 to 5,000 clones, 80% to 90% found once; its top ten account for over 2%. The source material was FFPE atypical adenomatous hyperplasia tissue from the lung. These TCRs come from a person aged 65 to 85 with lung adenocarcinoma. Both conserved end residues are part of each CDR3. The order of the fields is V gene, CDR3 length, D gene, J gene, clone size, CDR3 protein, CDR3 DNA. A D gene is named only where the DNA matches it firmly. Rows may omit the clone size; those that give it use once, few, many or a size class.

TRBV4-1	17	TRBD2	TRBJ2-2	.	CASSQDQAGGYTGELFF	TGCGCCAGCAGCCAAGATCAGGCGGGAGGGTACACCGGGGAGCTGTTTTTT
TRBV28	14	.	TRBJ1-4	.	CASSFRQTNEKLFF	TGTGCCAGCAGTTTTCGACAAACTAATGAAAAACTGTTTTTT
TRBV25-1	15	TRBD2	TRBJ2-2	.	CASSVPSGNTGELFF	TGTGCCAGCAGTGTCCCTAGCGGGAACACCGGGGAGCTGTTTTTT
TRBV15	14	TRBD1	TRBJ2-1	.	CATSAGQGSDEQFF	TGTGCCACCAGCGCTGGACAGGGAAGCGATGAGCAGTTCTTC
TRBV6-1	14	.	TRBJ1-4	.	CASRESATNEKLFF	TGTGCCAGCAGGGAATCAGCAACTAATGAAAAACTGTTTTTT
TRBV27	15	TRBD2	TRBJ2-1	.	CASSFGLAGYNEQFF	TGTGCCAGCAGTTTCGGGCTAGCGGGTTACAATGAGCAGTTCTTC
TRBV5-1	15	TRBD2	TRBJ2-7	.	CASSLSAGGGYEQYF	TGCGCCAGCAGCTTGTCAGCGGGAGGTGGCTACGAGCAGTACTTC
TRBV18	16	TRBD2	TRBJ2-5	.	CASSPPSGRAEETQYF	TGTGCCAGCTCACCTCCTAGCGGGAGGGCCGAGGAGACCCAGTACTTC
TRBV6-5	15	TRBD2	TRBJ2-5	.	CASRTSGRVQETQYF	TGTGCCAGCAGGACTAGCGGGAGGGTCCAAGAGACCCAGTACTTC
TRBV5-1	13	.	TRBJ2-7	.	CASSLSRGGEQYF	TGCGCCAGCAGCTTGTCCAGGGGAGGCGAGCAGTACTTC
TRBV5-1	15	TRBD2	TRBJ2-7	once	CASSLAGGRLDEQYF	TGCGCCAGCAGCTTGGCGGGCGGGAGGTTGGACGAGCAGTACTTC
TRBV11-3	17	.	TRBJ2-1	.	CASSLVVGVDSYNEQFF	TGTGCCAGCAGCTTAGTAGTGGGTGTCGACAGTTACAATGAGCAGTTCTTC
TRBV29-1	13	TRBD1	TRBJ1-4	.	CSVGGQAREKLFF	TGCAGCGTTGGGGGACAGGCTCGTGAAAAACTGTTTTTT
TRBV6-5	15	.	TRBJ2-3	.	CASTPSRASTDTQYF	TGTGCCAGCACCCCGTCCCGGGCTAGCACAGATACGCAGTATTTT
TRBV4-1	19	TRBD1	TRBJ1-5	.	CASSQVGTGLILGNQPQHF	TGCGCCAGCAGCCAAGTGGGGACAGGGCTTATCTTAGGGAATCAGCCCCAGCATTTT
TRBV14	20	.	TRBJ2-7	.	CASSSVRDRGTGLAVYEQYF	TGTGCCAGCAGCTCTGTTCGGGACAGGGGGACGGGACTAGCGGTCTACGAGCAGTACTTC
TRBV5-1	16	TRBD1	TRBJ2-1	.	CASSLAGGGFIDEQFF	TGCGCCAGCAGCTTGGCAGGGGGCGGTTTTATAGATGAGCAGTTCTTC
TRBV27	14	.	TRBJ1-4	.	CASSPTRLGEKLFF	TGTGCCAGCAGCCCTACTCGGTTGGGTGAAAAACTGTTTTTT
TRBV7-3	15	TRBD2	TRBJ2-2	.	CASSSGAGGAGELFF	TGTGCCAGCAGCTCTGGAGCGGGAGGGGCCGGGGAGCTGTTTTTT
TRBV9	13	.	TRBJ2-5	.	CASSSVTGETQYF	TGTGCCAGCAGCTCGGTGACGGGGGAGACCCAGTACTTC
TRBV10-3	13	TRBD1	TRBJ2-5	.	CAISGQGKETQYF	TGTGCCATCAGTGGACAGGGGAAAGAGACCCAGTACTTC